The 25 T cell receptor beta chains listed next were all sequenced from one sample in a study of shared clonotypes between healthy human individuals (dated by TCRdb to 2018 to 2021). The library was produced with the immunoSEQ multiplex PCR assay. This is the immuneACCESS table as TCRdb keeps it, with only in-frame sequences that have V and J called. A part of the clones is gone; compared with another copy, unresolved V genes explain less than half, and the rest is unexplained. Across this sample there are approximately 940,000 clones, with 76% seen only once. The ten top clones hold roughly 1.5% of the sample. Material for sequencing was memory CD4+ T cells sorted from blood. Taken with the paper, the label for cell subset or site translates to: CD45RA-negative fraction. Receptors originate from a man between 18 and 29 years old in good health.

This clone was counted only a few times. J is TRBJ2-7 and V is TRBV7-6; D ambiguous. Germline loops: CDR1 SGHVS, CDR2 FNYEAQ. The V end was cut by 4 bases, the J end by 0 bases, with 7 bases between. This CDR3 contains 13 residues. CDR3 DNA sequence: TGTGCCAGCAGCTCTGGGAACTCCTACGAGCAGTACTTC. As protein: CASSSGNSYEQYF.

The gene calls are TRBV10-3 and TRBJ1-4; maybe TRBD1 (5 bases). Germline CDR1 reads ENHRY; CDR2 reads SYGVKD. This CDR3 comprises 15 residues. Trimming took 8 bases from V and 1 from J, leaving 14 bases between them. The CDR3 region is CAIARGGETNEKLFF. CDR3 sequence (DNA): TGTGCCATCGCGAGGGGAGGGGAAACTAATGAAAAACTGTTTTTT.

The rearrangement uses TRBV5-1 and TRBJ2-1; 10 bases map to TRBD2. The V gene end was trimmed by 4 bases and the J gene end by 8 bases; junction bases not matched to a gene: 9. Germline-derived CDR1 and CDR2 are SGHRS and YFSETQ. This CDR3 region has 15 residues. This chain's CDR3 is CASSDTSGISYEQFF. DNA of the CDR3: TGCGCCAGCAGCGATACTAGCGGGATTTCATATGAGCAGTTCTTC.

The sample holds a few counts of this clone. The V and J genes are TRBV11-3 and TRBJ2-1; D call uncertain. The V gene's germline CDR1 is SGHNT and CDR2 YENEEA. The ends were cut back, 1 base at V and 2 bases at J, with 6 bases in the middle. The length of the CDR3 is 14 residues. This CDR3 reads CASSLGAPYNEQFF. The CDR3 nucleotides are TGTGCCAGCAGCTTAGGGGCCCCCTACAATGAGCAGTTCTTC.

The J gene is TRBJ1-5, the V gene TRBV7-6; 10 nucleotides agree with TRBD1. CDR1 is SGHVS, CDR2 FNYEAQ, per germline. V gave up 5 bases and J gave up 0 bases; unmatched junction bases: 10. This CDR3 region has 18 residues. The CDR3 sequence is CASSPWDRGPSSNQPQHF. The CDR3 DNA follows: TGTGCCAGCAGCCCCTGGGACAGGGGACCCTCTAGCAATCAGCCCCAGCATTTT.

V gene TRBV4-3 combines with J gene TRBJ2-3; 8 nucleotides match TRBD2. The CDR3 is made up of 18 amino acids. Losses at the gene ends were 0 bases for V and 3 bases for J; bases not matched to a gene: 11. Germline CDR1 is LGHNA and CDR2 is YSLEER. CDR3 residues: CASSQDLGTGLVTDTQYF. In DNA form, the CDR3 reads TGCGCCAGCAGCCAAGATTTGGGGACGGGACTAGTAACAGATACGCAGTATTTT.

This clone was seen many times. The sample contains more than one DNA sequence encoding this CDR3. This CDR3 reads CASSRDRGLEQYF. The CDR3 DNA reads as TGTGCCAGCAGTCGGGACAGGGGGCTAGAGCAGTACTTC. The chain combines TRBV6-5 with TRBJ2-7; 12 bases map to TRBD1. The CDR3 has 13 residues. Germline CDR1 MNHEY, CDR2 SVGAGI. The J segment lost 7 bases and the V segment lost 5 bases, leaving 3 bases of the junction unmatched.

As to this clone: One end of the junction fails to match germline, which may point to a read error. This chain connects TRBV10-3 to TRBJ2-7, with 8 bases matching TRBD1. Germline CDR1 and CDR2: ENHRY and SYGVKD. This CDR3 has 11 residues. DNA of the CDR3: TGTGCCATCAGTGAGGGACAGGGTTTGGACTTC. Protein sequence: CAISEGQGLDF.

The V call is TRBV7-3, the J call TRBJ2-1; D not resolved. Per the germline V gene, CDR1 is SGHTA and CDR2 is FQGTGA. This CDR3 region has 14 residues. V lost 2 bases, J lost 7 bases, and 12 bases lay in between. CDR3 DNA sequence: TGTGCCAGCAGCTTATACGGGCCCCGGAATGAGCAGTTCTTC. It is translated as CASSLYGPRNEQFF.

This clone appeared once. V usage is TRBV9 and J usage is TRBJ2-7; possibly TRBD2 for D (6 bases). The CDR3 is 13 amino acids. Germline-derived CDR1 and CDR2 are SGDLS and YYNGEE. The V end lost 5 bases, the J end lost 6 bases, and 15 bases lay between the germline ends. The CDR3 protein is CASSRWEDGEQYF. The CDR3 DNA follows: TGTGCCAGCAGTCGGTGGGAGGATGGCGAGCAGTACTTC.

The chain links TRBV5-1 to TRBJ2-7; either TRBD1 or TRBD2 may fit D (6 bases each). Germline V lookup: CDR1 SGHRS, CDR2 YFSETQ. V shed 1 base and J shed 7 bases, with 15 bases lying between them. There are 14 residues in the CDR3. The CDR3 spells CASSLSSGGREQYF. The DNA of the CDR3 is TGCGCCAGCAGCTTGTCCTCCGGGGGCCGGGAGCAGTACTTC.

This clone was seen more than once but under ten times. V usage is TRBV2 and J usage is TRBJ1-6; weak D call: TRBD1 (5 bases). V dropped 2 bases and J dropped 11 bases, with 13 bases sitting between them. This CDR3 has 14 amino acids. The germline gives CDR1 SNHLY, CDR2 FYNNEI. In DNA form, the CDR3 reads TGTGCCAGCAGTGAATCAGGGAGATTCGCACCCCTCCACTTT. Translation: CASSESGRFAPLHF.

The rearrangement uses TRBV6-1 and TRBJ2-7, with D tentatively TRBD2 (6 bases). This CDR3 contains 13 residues. CDR1 is MNHNS, CDR2 SASEGT, per germline. The V gene lost 8 bases and the J gene lost 4 bases, with 15 bases spanning the gap. The CDR3 loop is CASLMRGPYEQYF. CDR3 nucleotide sequence: TGTGCCAGCTTAATGCGGGGACCGTACGAGCAGTACTTC.

The rearrangement joins TRBV5-4 to TRBJ1-1, with D unresolved. V dropped 0 bases and J dropped 6 bases, with 15 bases sitting between them. Germline V lookup: CDR1 SGHNT, CDR2 YYREEE (reference sequence). This CDR3 has 15 residues. Here the CDR3 reads CASSLADRVGAEAFF. CDR3 nucleotides: TGTGCCAGCAGCTTGGCCGATAGGGTTGGGGCTGAAGCTTTCTTT. The entire variable domain, with the rest obtained from reference TRBV5-4 and TRBJ1-1, is as follows: ETGVTQSPTHLIKTRGQQVTLRCSSQSGHNTVSWYQQALGQGPQFIFQYYREEENGRGNFPPRFSGLQFPNYSSELNVNALELDDSALYLCASSLADRVGAEAFFGQGTRLTVV.

Regarding this clone: The same CDR3 is also encoded by other DNA sequences in this sample. The V gene is TRBV6-5, the J gene TRBJ2-3; TRBD1 is a possible D gene (5 bases). The germline gives CDR1 MNHEY, CDR2 SVGAGI. Trimming pared 2 bases from V and 3 bases from J, leaving 6 bases between. CDR3 size: 13 residues. This chain's CDR3 is CASSYPGTDTQYF. The CDR3 nucleotides are TGTGCCAGCAGTTACCCAGGGACAGATACGCAGTATTTT.

The chain employs TRBV5-8 and TRBJ1-1; D call uncertain. Trimming shortened V by 0 bases and J by 2 bases, and 5 bases separated the two germline ends. The CDR3 sequence is 13 residues long. In germline, CDR1 is SGHTS, CDR2 YDEGEE. The CDR3 bases are TGTGCCAGCAGCTTGGCCGGAAACACTGAAGCTTTCTTT. Its protein product is CASSLAGNTEAFF.

J is TRBJ1-6 and V is TRBV6-5, with 7 bases matching TRBD1. Per the germline V gene, CDR1 is MNHEY and CDR2 is SVGAGI. CDR3 size: 14 residues. V was clipped by 6 bases and J by 7 bases; unmatched bases: 6. The CDR3 protein is CASRATGRNSPLHF. Written as DNA, the CDR3 is TGTGCCAGCAGGGCGACAGGGCGGAATTCACCCCTCCACTTT.

Comments on this clone: A much larger clone sits a single nucleotide away, making a read error possible. Other DNA sequences in this sample translate to the same CDR3. The rearrangement joins TRBV20-1 to TRBJ1-1; D gene ambiguous. The germline gives CDR1 DFQATT, CDR2 SNEGSKA (reference sequence). The germline V and J ends were trimmed by 7 bases and 0 bases, with 6 bases remaining between them. The CDR3 totals 11 residues. DNA for the CDR3: TGCAGTGGACTCATGAACACTGAAGCTTTCTTT. This encodes CSGLMNTEAFF.

This clone was counted once. The V gene is TRBV7-8, the J gene TRBJ1-2, with TRBD1 matching over 9 bases. The germline gives CDR1 SGHVS, CDR2 FQNEAQ. The J segment lost 8 bases and the V segment lost 0 bases, leaving 4 bases of the junction unmatched. The CDR3 totals 14 residues. DNA for the CDR3: TGTGCCAGCAGCTTAGCCCTGGACAGGGGCGGCTACACCTTC. Amino acids: CASSLALDRGGYTF.

On this clone itself: Within the sample, other DNA sequences also encode this same CDR3. The J gene is TRBJ2-2, the V gene TRBV5-4; 7 nucleotides align to TRBD1. CDR1 and CDR2 from the germline V gene are SGHNT and YYREEE (reference sequence). The CDR3 runs to 14 residues. With V trimmed by 3 bases and J by 1 base, 0 bases remained unmatched. This CDR3 reads CASSWTGNTGELFF. The CDR3 coding sequence is TGTGCCAGCAGCTGGACAGGGAACACCGGGGAGCTGTTTTTT.

The V gene is TRBV7-6, the J gene TRBJ1-6, with 8 bases aligning to TRBD1. J gave up 7 bases and V 5 bases, and 10 bases lay outside the gene matches. This CDR3 is built from 16 residues. Per the germline V gene, CDR1 is SGHVS and CDR2 is FNYEAQ. The CDR3 sequence is CASSDKTGVSNSPLHF. CDR3 nucleotide sequence: TGTGCCAGCAGCGATAAGACAGGGGTATCAAATTCACCCCTCCACTTT.

The chain is built from TRBV10-1 and TRBJ2-3, with D perhaps matching TRBD2 (6 bases). V was shortened by 0 bases and J by 5 bases, with 18 bases between the two germline ends. The CDR3 is made up of 17 amino acids. CDR1 WNHNN and CDR2 SYGVQD come from the germline V gene (reference sequence). CDR3 region: CASSESRTGGNGDTQYF. CDR3 nucleotides: TGCGCCAGCAGTGAGTCGAGGACGGGCGGGAACGGAGATACGCAGTATTTT.

The rearrangement joins TRBV7-9 to TRBJ1-2, with D hard to call. The CDR3 length is 16 residues. V lost 1 base to trimming and J lost 3 bases, with 15 bases between them. Looked up from germline, CDR1 is SEHNR and CDR2 is FQNEAQ (reference sequence). The CDR3 region has the DNA TGTGCCAGCAGCTTAGTGGCGGACCTCCGCTACTATGGCTACACCTTC. This sequence encodes CASSLVADLRYYGYTF. The whole variable domain, filled in from reference TRBV7-9 and TRBJ1-2, reads DTGVSQNPRHKITKRGQNVTFRCDPISEHNRLYWYRQTLGQGPEFLTYFQNEAQLEKSRLLSDRFSAERPKGSFSTLEIQRTEQGDSAMYLCASSLVADLRYYGYTFGSGTRLTVV.

This clone was counted once. The rearrangement joins TRBV7-9 to TRBJ1-4; 7 bases are shared with TRBD1. Germline V gene lookup returns CDR1 SEHNR and CDR2 FQNEAQ (reference sequence). CDR3 length: 14 residues. V was pared by 6 bases and J by 6 bases, with 7 bases of the junction left unmatched. CDR3 amino acids: CASRGGTADEKLFF. The CDR3 nucleotides read TGTGCCAGCAGGGGTGGGACAGCAGATGAAAAACTGTTTTTT.

Of note for this clone: This CDR3 is also generated by other DNA sequences in the sample. This chain connects TRBV9 to TRBJ2-1; weak D call: TRBD1 (6 bases). Trimming took off 0 bases at V and 0 bases at J, with 10 bases between the two ends. CDR3 length equals 16 residues. Germline V gene lookup returns CDR1 SGDLS and CDR2 YYNGEE. DNA of the CDR3: TGTGCCAGCAGCGTAGCAGGGGATAGCTCCTACAATGAGCAGTTCTTC. It specifies CASSVAGDSSYNEQFF.